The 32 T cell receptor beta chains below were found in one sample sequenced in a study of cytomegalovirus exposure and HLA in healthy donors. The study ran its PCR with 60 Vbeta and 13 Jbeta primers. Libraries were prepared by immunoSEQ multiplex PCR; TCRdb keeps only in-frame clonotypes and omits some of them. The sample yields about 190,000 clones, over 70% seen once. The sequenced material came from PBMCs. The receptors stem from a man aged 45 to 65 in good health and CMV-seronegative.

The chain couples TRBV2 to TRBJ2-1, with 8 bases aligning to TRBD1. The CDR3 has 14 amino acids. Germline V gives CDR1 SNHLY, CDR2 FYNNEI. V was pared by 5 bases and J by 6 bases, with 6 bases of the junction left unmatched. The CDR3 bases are TGTGCCAGCAGTCCCGACAGGGGAAGCAATGAGCAGTTCTTC. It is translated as CASSPDRGSNEQFF.

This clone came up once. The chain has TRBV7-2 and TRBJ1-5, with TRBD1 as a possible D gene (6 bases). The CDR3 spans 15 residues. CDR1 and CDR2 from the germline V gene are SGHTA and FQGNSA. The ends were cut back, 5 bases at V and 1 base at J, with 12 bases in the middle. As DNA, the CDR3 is TGTGCCAGCAGCGAGGGACAACCCAGCAATCAGCCCCAGCATTTT. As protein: CASSEGQPSNQPQHF.

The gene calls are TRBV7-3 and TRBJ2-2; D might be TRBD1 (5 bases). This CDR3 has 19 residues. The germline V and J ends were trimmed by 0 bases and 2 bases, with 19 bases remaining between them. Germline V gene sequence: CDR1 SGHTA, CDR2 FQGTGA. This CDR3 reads CASSLTTSRALGNTGELFF. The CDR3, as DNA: TGTGCCAGCAGCTTAACTACGAGCAGGGCGTTGGGAAACACCGGGGAGCTGTTTTTT.

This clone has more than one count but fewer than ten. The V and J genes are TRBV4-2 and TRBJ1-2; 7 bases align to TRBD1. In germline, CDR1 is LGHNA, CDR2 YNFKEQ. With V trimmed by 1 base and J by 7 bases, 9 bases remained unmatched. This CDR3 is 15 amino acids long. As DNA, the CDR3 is TGTGCCAGCAGCCAAGGGGACAGCCTACTGAGTGGCTACACCTTC. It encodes CASSQGDSLLSGYTF.

For the CDR3, the DNA is TGCGCCAGCAGCTTGGCCCAGGTGAACAATGAGCAGTTCTTC. Amino acid sequence: CASSLAQVNNEQFF. This chain uses TRBV5-1 with TRBJ2-1, with D unclear. Trimming took off 0 bases at V and 5 bases at J, with 9 bases between the two ends. CDR3 length: 14 residues. The germline V gene encodes CDR1 SGHRS and CDR2 YFSETQ.

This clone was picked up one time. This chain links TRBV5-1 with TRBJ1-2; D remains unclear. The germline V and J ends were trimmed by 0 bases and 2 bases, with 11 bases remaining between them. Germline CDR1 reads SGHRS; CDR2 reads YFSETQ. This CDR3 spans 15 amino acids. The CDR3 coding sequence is TGCGCCAGCAGCTTGGCTAGGTACGGAAACTATGGCTACACCTTC. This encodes CASSLARYGNYGYTF.

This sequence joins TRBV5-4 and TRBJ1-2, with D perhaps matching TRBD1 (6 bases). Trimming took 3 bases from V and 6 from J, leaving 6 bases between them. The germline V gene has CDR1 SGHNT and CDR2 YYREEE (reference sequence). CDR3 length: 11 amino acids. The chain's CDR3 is CASSSGDGYTF. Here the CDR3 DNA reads TGTGCCAGCAGCTCAGGGGATGGCTACACCTTC.

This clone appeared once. The CDR3, as DNA: TGCGCCAGCAGCCTGGGACTAGCGTACGAGCAGTTCTTC. As protein: CASSLGLAYEQFF. The genes are TRBV4-3 and TRBJ2-1, with 10 bases matching TRBD2. Trimming cost V 4 bases and J 10 bases; bases outside gene matches: 4. The CDR3 has 13 amino acids. CDR1 and CDR2 from the germline V gene are LGHNA and YSLEER.

CDR3 nucleotides: TGTGCCAGCAGTTGGAGCCCGACAGCTCCCTATGGCTACACCTTC. Amino acid sequence: CASSWSPTAPYGYTF. V usage is TRBV27 and J usage is TRBJ1-2; D may be TRBD1 (5 bases). Trimming shortened V by 4 bases and J by 4 bases, and 16 bases separated the two germline ends. CDR3 length equals 15 residues. Germline loops: CDR1 MNHEY, CDR2 SMNVEV (reference sequence).

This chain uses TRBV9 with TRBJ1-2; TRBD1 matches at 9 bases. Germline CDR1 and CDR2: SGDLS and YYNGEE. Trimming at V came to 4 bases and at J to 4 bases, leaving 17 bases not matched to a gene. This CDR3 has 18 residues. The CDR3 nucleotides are TGTGCCAGCAGCCGTTCTGTCCCGGGACAGGGTTTGGTCTATGGCTACACCTTC. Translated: CASSRSVPGQGLVYGYTF. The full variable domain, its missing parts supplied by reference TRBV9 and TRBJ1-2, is DSGVTQTPKHLITATGQRVTLRCSPRSGDLSVYWYQQSLDQGLQFLIQYYNGEERAKGNILERFSAQQFPDLHSELNLSSLELGDSALYFCASSRSVPGQGLVYGYTFGSGTRLTVV.

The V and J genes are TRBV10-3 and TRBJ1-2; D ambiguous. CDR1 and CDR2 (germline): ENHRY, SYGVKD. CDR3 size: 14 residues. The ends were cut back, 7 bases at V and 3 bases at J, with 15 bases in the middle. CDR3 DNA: TGTGCCATCAACAGTGTCGGGATTCACTATGGCTACACCTTC. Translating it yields CAINSVGIHYGYTF.

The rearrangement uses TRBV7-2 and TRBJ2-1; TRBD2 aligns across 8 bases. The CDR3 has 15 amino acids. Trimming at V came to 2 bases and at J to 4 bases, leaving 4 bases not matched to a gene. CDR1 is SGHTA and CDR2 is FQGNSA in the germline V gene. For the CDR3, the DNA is TGTGCCAGCAGCTTAAGGAGCGGGGGTTACAATGAGCAGTTCTTC. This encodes CASSLRSGGYNEQFF.

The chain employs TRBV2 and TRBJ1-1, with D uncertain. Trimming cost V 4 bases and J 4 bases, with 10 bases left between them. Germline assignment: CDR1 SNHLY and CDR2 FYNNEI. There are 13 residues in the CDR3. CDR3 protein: CASSAEVATEAFF. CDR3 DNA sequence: TGTGCCAGCAGTGCGGAGGTGGCCACTGAAGCTTTCTTT.

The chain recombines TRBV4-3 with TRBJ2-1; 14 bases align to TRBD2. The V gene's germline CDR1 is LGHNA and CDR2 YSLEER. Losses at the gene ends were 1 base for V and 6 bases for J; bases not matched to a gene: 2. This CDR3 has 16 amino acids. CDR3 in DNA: TGCGCCAGCAGCCAAGGGACTAGCGGGGGGCCCAATGAGCAGTTCTTC. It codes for CASSQGTSGGPNEQFF.

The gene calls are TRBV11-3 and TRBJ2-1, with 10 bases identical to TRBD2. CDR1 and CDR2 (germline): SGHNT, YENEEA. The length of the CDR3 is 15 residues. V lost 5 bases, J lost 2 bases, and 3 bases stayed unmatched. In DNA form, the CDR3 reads TGTGCCAGCAGCCGAGCGGGGGGGCCCTACAATGAGCAGTTCTTC. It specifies CASSRAGGPYNEQFF.

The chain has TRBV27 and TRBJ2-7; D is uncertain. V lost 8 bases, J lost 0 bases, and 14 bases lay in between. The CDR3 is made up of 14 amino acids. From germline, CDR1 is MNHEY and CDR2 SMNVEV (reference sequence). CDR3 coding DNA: TGTGCCAGCGGTCAACAGTTTACCTCCTACGAGCAGTACTTC. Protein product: CASGQQFTSYEQYF.

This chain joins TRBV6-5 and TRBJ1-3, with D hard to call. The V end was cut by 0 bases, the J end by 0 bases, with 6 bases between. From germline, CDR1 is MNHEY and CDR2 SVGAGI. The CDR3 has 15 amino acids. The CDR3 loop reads CASSYSGDSGNTIYF. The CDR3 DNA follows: TGTGCCAGCAGTTACTCCGGGGACTCTGGAAACACCATATATTTT.

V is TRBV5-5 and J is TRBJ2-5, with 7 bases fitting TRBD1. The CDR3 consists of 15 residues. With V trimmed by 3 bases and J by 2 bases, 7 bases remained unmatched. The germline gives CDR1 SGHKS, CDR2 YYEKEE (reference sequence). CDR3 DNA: TGTGCCAGCAGCTACCGGGACAGAGAACAAGAGACCCAGTACTTC. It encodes CASSYRDREQETQYF.

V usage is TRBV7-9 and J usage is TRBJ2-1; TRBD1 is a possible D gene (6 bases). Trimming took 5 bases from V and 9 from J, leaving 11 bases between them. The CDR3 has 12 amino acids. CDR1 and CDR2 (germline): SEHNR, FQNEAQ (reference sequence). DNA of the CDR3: TGTGCCAGCAGCGTCTACAGGGCTGAGCAGTTCTTC. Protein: CASSVYRAEQFF. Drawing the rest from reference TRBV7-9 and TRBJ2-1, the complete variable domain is DTGVSQNPRHKITKRGQNVTFRCDPISEHNRLYWYRQTLGQGPEFLTYFQNEAQLEKSRLLSDRFSAERPKGSFSTLEIQRTEQGDSAMYLCASSVYRAEQFFGPGTRLTVL.

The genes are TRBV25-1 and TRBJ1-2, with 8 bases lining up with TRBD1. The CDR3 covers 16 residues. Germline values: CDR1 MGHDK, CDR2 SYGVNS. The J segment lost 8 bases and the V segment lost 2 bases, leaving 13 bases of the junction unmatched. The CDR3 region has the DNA TGTGCCAGCAGTGAACCTACAGGGGGGGACAAGACCGGCTACACCTTC. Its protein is CASSEPTGGDKTGYTF.

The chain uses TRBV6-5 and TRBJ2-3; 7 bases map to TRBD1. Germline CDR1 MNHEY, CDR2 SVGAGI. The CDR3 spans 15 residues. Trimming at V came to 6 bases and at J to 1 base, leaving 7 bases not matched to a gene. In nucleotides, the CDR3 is TGTGCCAGCAGACAATACAGGGGACGCACAGATACGCAGTATTTT. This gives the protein CASRQYRGRTDTQYF.

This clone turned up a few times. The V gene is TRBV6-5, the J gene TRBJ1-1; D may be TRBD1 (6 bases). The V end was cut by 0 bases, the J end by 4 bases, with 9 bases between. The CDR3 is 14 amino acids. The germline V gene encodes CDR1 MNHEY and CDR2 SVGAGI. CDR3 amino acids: CASSYSGRGTEAFF. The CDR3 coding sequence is TGTGCCAGCAGTTACTCAGGCAGGGGCACTGAAGCTTTCTTT.

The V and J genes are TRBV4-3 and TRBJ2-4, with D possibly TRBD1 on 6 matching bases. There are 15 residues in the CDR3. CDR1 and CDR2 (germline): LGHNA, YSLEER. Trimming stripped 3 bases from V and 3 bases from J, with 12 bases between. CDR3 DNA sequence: TGCGCCAGCAGCCAGAGGGGGTTGGTCAAAAACATTCAGTACTTC. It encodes CASSQRGLVKNIQYF.

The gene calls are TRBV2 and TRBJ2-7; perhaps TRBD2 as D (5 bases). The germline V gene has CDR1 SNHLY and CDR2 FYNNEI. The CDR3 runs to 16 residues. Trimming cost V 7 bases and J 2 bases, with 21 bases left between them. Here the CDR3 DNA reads TGTGCCAGCACCCTCCAGGCGGGTTCCCAGGCCTACGAGCAGTACTTC. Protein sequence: CASTLQAGSQAYEQYF.

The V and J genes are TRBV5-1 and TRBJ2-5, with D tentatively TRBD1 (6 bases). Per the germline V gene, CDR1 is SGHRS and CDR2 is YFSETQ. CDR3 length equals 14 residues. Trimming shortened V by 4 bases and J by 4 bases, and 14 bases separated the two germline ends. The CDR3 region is CASSPWDTRETQYF. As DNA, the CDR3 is TGCGCCAGCAGCCCGTGGGACACCCGAGAGACCCAGTACTTC.

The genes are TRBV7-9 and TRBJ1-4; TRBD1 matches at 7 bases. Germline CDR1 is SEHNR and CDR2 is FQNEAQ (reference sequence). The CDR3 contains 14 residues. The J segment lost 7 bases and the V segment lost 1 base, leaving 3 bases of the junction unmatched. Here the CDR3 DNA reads TGTGCCAGCAGCTTAGGGGACAGTACTGAAAAACTGTTTTTT. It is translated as CASSLGDSTEKLFF.

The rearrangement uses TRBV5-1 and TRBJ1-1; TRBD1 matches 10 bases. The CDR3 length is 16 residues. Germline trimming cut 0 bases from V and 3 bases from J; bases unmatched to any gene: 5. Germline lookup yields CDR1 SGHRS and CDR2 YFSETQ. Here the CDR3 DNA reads TGCGCCAGCAGCTTGGTGGGACAGGGGATTGACACTGAAGCTTTCTTT. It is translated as CASSLVGQGIDTEAFF.

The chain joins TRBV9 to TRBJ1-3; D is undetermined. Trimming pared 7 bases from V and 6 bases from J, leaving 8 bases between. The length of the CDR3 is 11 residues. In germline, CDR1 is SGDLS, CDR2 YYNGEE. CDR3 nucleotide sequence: TGTGCCAGCGCCCGGGAAAACACCATATATTTT. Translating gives CASARENTIYF.

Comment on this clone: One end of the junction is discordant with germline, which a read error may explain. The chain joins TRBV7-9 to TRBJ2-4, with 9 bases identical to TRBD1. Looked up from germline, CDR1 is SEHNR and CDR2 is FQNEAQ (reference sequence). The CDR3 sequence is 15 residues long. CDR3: CASSGTGMPKNIQYF. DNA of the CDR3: TGTGCCAGCAGCGGGACAGGGATGCCCAAAAACATTCAGTACTTT.

CDR3 DNA: TGCGCCAGCAGCAGGGACAGAATCTACGAGCAGTACTTC. This gives the protein CASSRDRIYEQYF. The chain couples TRBV4-3 to TRBJ2-7, with 7 bases identical to TRBD1. The ends lost 5 bases at V and 3 bases at J; junction bases unmatched: 4. This CDR3 has 13 amino acids. Germline-derived CDR1 and CDR2 are LGHNA and YSLEER.

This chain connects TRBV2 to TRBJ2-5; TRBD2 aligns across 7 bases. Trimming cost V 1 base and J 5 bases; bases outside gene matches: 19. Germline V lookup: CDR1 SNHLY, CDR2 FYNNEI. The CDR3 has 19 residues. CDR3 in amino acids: CASSEDPPLSGVGEETQYF. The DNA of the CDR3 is TGTGCCAGCAGTGAAGACCCCCCACTAAGCGGGGTAGGCGAGGAGACCCAGTACTTC.

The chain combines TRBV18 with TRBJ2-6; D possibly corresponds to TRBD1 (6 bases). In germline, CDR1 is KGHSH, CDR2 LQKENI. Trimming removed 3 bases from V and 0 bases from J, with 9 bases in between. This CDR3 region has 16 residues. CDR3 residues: CASSPDRISGANVLTF. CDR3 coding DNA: TGTGCCAGCTCACCCGACAGGATCTCTGGGGCCAACGTCCTGACTTTC.